The T cell receptor (beta chain) under discussion was sequenced for a study of blood T cell repertoires in COVID-19. Study as a whole: Collection of acute and convalescent COVID-19 samples took place in the United States, Italy and Spain. From T cells, B-cell-depleted T cells, or PBMCs came the material, which was cDNA or gDNA.

Authors' processing steps: Researchers report that nucleated cell counts were estimated from reference gene primer amplification. The table came from immunoSEQ multiplex PCR; TCRdb's copy has only in-frame clones and leaves some out. That table gives V, J and clone size, and the DNA gave D and trimming. Counted here are roughly 200,000 clones, 80% occurring once; the ten biggest clones make up 6.5% to 8%. Germline CDR1 and CDR2: SGHRS and YFSETQ. Losses at the gene ends were 4 bases for V and 6 bases for J; bases not matched to a gene: 7. The CDR3 spans 13 residues. This rearrangement joins TRBV5-1 to TRBJ2-7; 7 nucleotides line up with TRBD2. This TCR derives from a man between 65 and 85 years old with active or convalescent COVID-19. The sequenced material came from peripheral blood. The CDR3 region is CASSPGLVPEQYF. CDR3 in DNA: TGCGCCAGCAGCCCCGGACTAGTGCCCGAGCAGTACTTC.